The present T cell receptor beta chain was sequenced within a study of T cells in Graves' hyperthyroidism and ophthalmopathy. Recently diagnosed hyperthyroidism of less than 2 months' duration affected patients aged 18 to 65. In its sample, this clonotype was seen a few times. This CDR3 region has 20 residues. The germline CDR1 and CDR2 sequences are MNHNS and SASEGT. Trimming removed 5 bases at V and 3 bases at J, with 28 bases between. Amplified TCR beta CDR3 regions came from RNA transcripts. TCR CDR3 regions were first amplified by RT-PCR with HTBI primers. TCRdb re-called the multiplex PCR reads through MiXCR, storing one row per CDR3 protein. Among more than 350,000 distinct CDR3 sequences listed, 15% to 20% were seen once.

The chain links TRBV6-1 to TRBJ1-4; weak D call: TRBD1 (5 bases). The TCR was taken from a woman in her twenties or thirties with Graves' hyperthyroidism that later progressed to Graves' ophthalmopathy. Sequencing was carried out using blood. The CDR3 is CASSFVRGPQTSGSNEKLFF. CDR3 sequence (DNA): TGTGCCAGCAGTTTCGTAAGGGGACCCCAAACATCGGGCTCTAATGAAAAACTGTTTTTT.